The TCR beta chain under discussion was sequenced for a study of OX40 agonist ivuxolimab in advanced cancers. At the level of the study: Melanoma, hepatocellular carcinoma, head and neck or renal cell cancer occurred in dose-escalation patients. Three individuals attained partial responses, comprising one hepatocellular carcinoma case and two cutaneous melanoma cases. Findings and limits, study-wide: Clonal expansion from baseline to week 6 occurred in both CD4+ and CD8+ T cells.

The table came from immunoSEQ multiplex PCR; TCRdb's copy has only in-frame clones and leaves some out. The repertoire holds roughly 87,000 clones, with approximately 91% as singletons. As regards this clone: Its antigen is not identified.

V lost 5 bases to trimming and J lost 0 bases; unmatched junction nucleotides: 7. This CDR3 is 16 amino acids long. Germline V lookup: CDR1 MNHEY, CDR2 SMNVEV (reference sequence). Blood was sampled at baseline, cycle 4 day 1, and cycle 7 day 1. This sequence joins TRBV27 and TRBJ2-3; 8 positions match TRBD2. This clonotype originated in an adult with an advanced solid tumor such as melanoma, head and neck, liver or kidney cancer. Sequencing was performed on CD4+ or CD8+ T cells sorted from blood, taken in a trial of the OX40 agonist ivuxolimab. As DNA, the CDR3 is TGTGCCAGCAGTCCCCTGGGACTAGGTAGCACAGATACGCAGTATTTT. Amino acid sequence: CASSPLGLGSTDTQYF.